These 8 T cell receptor beta chains were sequenced from one sample in a study of blood T cell repertoires in COVID-19. Assay used: immunoSEQ multiplex PCR; TCRdb lists only in-frame clones, some missing. The sample carries approximately 90,000 clones, approximately 81% recorded once. Sequenced input: peripheral blood. These receptors all stem from a man at least 80 years old with acute or convalescent COVID-19.

The chain recombines TRBV25-1 with TRBJ2-7; the D gene is possibly TRBD1 (6 bases). V was pared by 6 bases and J by 10 bases, with 13 bases between. The CDR3 has 11 amino acids. Germline CDR1 is MGHDK and CDR2 is SYGVNS. CDR3 region: CASSTGMYQYF. CDR3 bases: TGTGCCAGCAGCACAGGGATGTACCAGTACTTC.

This rearrangement joins TRBV20-1 to TRBJ1-5; D is perhaps TRBD1 (5 bases). The V and J ends lost 3 bases and 0 bases respectively, with 12 bases between them. Germline values: CDR1 DFQATT, CDR2 SNEGSKA (reference sequence). CDR3 length equals 15 residues. The CDR3 coding sequence is TGCAGTGCTAGTCTGGGGGGAGGTAGCAATCAGCCCCAGCATTTT. Translated: CSASLGGGSNQPQHF.

The chain couples TRBV3-1 (or the pseudogene TRBV3-2) to TRBJ1-1; 7 bases are shared with TRBD1. Germline assignment: CDR1 LGHDT and CDR2 YNNKEL (reference sequence). CDR3 length equals 16 residues. V was pared by 0 bases and J by 2 bases, with 6 bases of the junction left unmatched. CDR3 sequence: CASSQDRGTVNTEAFF. The DNA for the CDR3 is TGTGCCAGCAGCCAAGATAGAGGGACAGTCAACACTGAAGCTTTCTTT.

This clone showed up just once. V is TRBV28 and J is TRBJ2-7; 8 positions match TRBD1. The CDR3 is 20 residues long. Germline assignment: CDR1 MDHEN and CDR2 SYDVKM. J lost 4 bases, V lost 6 bases, and 26 bases had no gene match. The CDR3 spells CASRSLRDRIREAPNYEQYF. The CDR3 nucleotides read TGTGCCAGCAGGTCGCTCCGGGACAGGATACGCGAGGCCCCCAATTACGAGCAGTACTTC.

The chain employs TRBV6-1 and TRBJ2-5; 7 bases fit TRBD1. Losses at the gene ends were 1 base for V and 5 bases for J; bases not matched to a gene: 4. This CDR3 spans 14 amino acids. Looked up from germline, CDR1 is MNHNS and CDR2 is SASEGT. The CDR3 DNA reads as TGTGCCAGCAGTGAAGGAAGGGGGCGGGAGACCCAGTACTTC. It codes for CASSEGRGRETQYF.

J is TRBJ2-7 and V is TRBV7-8; 12 bases agree with TRBD2. V lost 6 bases to trimming and J lost 2 bases; unmatched junction nucleotides: 5. The germline V gene has CDR1 SGHVS and CDR2 FQNEAQ. The CDR3 has 15 amino acids. The CDR3 DNA sequence: TGTGCCAGCAGGTACGGACTAGCGGGGCCCTACGAGCAGTACTTC. This gives the protein CASRYGLAGPYEQYF.

The V and J genes are TRBV24-1 and TRBJ2-1; maybe TRBD2 (6 bases). The CDR3 runs 19 residues. Germline V CDR1 and CDR2: KGHDR, SFDVKD. Trimming cost V 0 bases and J 1 base, with 18 bases left between them. The CDR3 sequence: CATSDLSGRGGASYNEQFF. For the CDR3, the DNA is TGTGCCACCAGTGATTTGAGTGGGCGGGGAGGAGCTTCCTACAATGAGCAGTTCTTC.

This chain joins TRBV11-3 and TRBJ2-7; weak D call: TRBD2 (6 bases). The V end was cut by 1 base, the J end by 2 bases, with 9 bases between. The CDR3 totals 14 residues. Germline V gene data show CDR1 as SGHNT and CDR2 as YENEEA. CDR3 coding DNA: TGTGCCAGCAGCTTAGGCGGGGAGACCTACGAGCAGTACTTC. This gives the protein CASSLGGETYEQYF.